This T cell receptor beta chain was sequenced for a study of identical twins. Findings of the study overall: Carriage of fewer insertions was seen in abundant cord blood beta clonotypes, whereas memory repertoires showed none. The study based its conclusions on cross-sectional statistical analysis and did not follow the same donors.

Comments on this clonotype: What it binds is not known.

Each CDR3 protein gets one entry after TCRdb re-called the 5' RACE reads with MiXCR. The sample consists of approximately 530,000 distinct CDR3 sequences, around 22% of them appearing once. Between the trimmed V and J ends, which lost 6 bases and 1 base, there was a span of 9 bases. The CDR3 sequence is 13 residues long. Germline V gives CDR1 SNHLY, CDR2 FYNNEI. Among all donors, each was a healthy Caucasian. This sample was shared with a second study, whose subject was yellow fever vaccine responses in identical twins. That report adds: The T cell response to vaccination in identical twins was reportedly partly convergent and partly personalized.

The clonotype comes from a woman aged 18-35 years in good health. Input material: CD4+ T cells sorted from blood. The chain employs TRBV2 and TRBJ2-5; D ambiguous. The CDR3 spells CASRETSQETQYF. The CDR3, as DNA: TGTGCCAGCAGGGAGACAAGCCAAGAGACCCAGTACTTC.